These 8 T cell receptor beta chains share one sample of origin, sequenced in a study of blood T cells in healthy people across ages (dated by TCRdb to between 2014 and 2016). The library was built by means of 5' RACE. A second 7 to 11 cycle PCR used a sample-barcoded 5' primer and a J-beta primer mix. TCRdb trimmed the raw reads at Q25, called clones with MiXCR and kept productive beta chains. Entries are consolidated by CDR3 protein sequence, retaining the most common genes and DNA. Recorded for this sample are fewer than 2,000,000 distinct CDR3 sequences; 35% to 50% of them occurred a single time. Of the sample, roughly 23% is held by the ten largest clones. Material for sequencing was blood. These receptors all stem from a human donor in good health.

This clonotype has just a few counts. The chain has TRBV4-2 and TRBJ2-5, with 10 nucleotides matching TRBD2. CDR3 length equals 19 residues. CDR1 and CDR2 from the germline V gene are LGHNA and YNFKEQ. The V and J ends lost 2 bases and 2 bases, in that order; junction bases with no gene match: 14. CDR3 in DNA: TGTGCCAGCAGCCAACCTTTGCGGGGGCTAGCGGGGGAGCAAGAGACCCAGTACTTC. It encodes CASSQPLRGLAGEQETQYF.

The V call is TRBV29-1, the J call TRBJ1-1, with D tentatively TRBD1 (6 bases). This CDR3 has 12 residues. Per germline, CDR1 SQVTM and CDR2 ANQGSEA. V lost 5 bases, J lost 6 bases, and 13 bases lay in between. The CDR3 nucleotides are TGCAGCGTTCGTCAGGGGATCGCTGAAGCTTTCTTT. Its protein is CSVRQGIAEAFF.

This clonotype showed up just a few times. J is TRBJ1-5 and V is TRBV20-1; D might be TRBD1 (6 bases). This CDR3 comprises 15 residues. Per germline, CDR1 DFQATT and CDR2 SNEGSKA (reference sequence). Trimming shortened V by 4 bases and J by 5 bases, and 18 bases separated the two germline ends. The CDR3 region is CSAIFVTEGDQPQHF. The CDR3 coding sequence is TGCAGTGCTATTTTCGTGACTGAGGGGGATCAGCCCCAGCATTTT.

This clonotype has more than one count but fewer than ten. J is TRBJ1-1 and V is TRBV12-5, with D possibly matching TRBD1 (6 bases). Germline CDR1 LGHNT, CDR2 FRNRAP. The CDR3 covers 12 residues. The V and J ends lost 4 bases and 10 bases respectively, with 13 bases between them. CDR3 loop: CASGWAEGGAFF. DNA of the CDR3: TGTGCTAGTGGTTGGGCCGAGGGGGGAGCTTTCTTT.

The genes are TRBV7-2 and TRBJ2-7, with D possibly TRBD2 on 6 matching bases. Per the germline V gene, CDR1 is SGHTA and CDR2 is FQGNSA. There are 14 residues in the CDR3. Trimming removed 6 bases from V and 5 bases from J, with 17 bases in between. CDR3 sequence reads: CASSRGLGPDEQYF. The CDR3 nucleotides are TGTGCCAGCAGTCGGGGACTTGGTCCCGACGAGCAGTACTTC.

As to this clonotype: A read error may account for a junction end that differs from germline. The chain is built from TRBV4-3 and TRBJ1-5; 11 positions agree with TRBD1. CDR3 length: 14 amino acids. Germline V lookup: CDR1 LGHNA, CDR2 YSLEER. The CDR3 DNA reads TGTGCCAGCAGCCCGGGACAGGGGGTACAGCCCCAGCATTTT. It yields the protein CASSPGQGVQPQHF.

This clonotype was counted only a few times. CDR3 loop: CASSSKGGGLSYNEQFF. In DNA form, the CDR3 reads TGTGCCAGCAGCTCAAAAGGCGGGGGGCTCTCCTACAATGAGCAGTTCTTC. The V gene is TRBV11-3, the J gene TRBJ2-1; 8 bases agree with TRBD2. CDR3 length: 17 amino acids. CDR1 is SGHNT and CDR2 is YENEEA in the germline V gene. V lost 4 bases and J lost 0; bases outside the gene matches: 8.

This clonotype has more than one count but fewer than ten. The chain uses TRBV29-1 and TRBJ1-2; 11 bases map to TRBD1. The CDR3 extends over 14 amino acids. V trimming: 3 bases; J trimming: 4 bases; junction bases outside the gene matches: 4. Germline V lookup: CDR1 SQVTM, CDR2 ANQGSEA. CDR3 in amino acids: CSVDAGTGGYGYTF. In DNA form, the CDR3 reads TGCAGCGTTGACGCCGGGACAGGGGGCTATGGCTACACCTTC.